The present T cell receptor (beta chain) was sequenced within a study of cytomegalovirus exposure and HLA in healthy donors (dated by TCRdb to the late 2010s). Looking at the study overall: In an earlier analysis of under 600 of the donors, 276 Gb of sequence data and 100 million or so unique TCR beta sequences from about 190 million T cells were reported. An early release that covered approximately 600 HLA-typed donors contained 300 to 350 gigabases of sequencing data and some 87 million unique TCR sequences. Of the roughly 400 genotyped donors, approximately 83% fell in the genetic ancestry cluster associated with self-reported Caucasian donors. The study was designed to test whether signatures of past pathogen exposure could be identified by cataloging public T cell receptors. The T cell repertoires of 670 or so subjects were profiled by immunosequencing and related to cytomegalovirus serostatus. Besides the first cohort of roughly 660 subjects, a separate validation cohort made up of roughly 120 different subjects was used. To predict cytomegalovirus infection status, the study brought together high-throughput TCR immunosequencing, statistical association of individual TCRs with disease status, and machine learning. A later analysis re-analyzed previously published TCR beta repertoires from about 730 donors and added high-resolution HLA genotyping to study TCR occurrence patterns. The later analysis used no new phenotypic data to find candidate immune exposures, relying instead on TCR beta sequences and their occurrence across donors. An earlier analysis of 500 to 650 of the donors applied high-throughput TCR beta sequencing to assess whether each TCR beta V gene segment acted as functional or pseudogenic. Donor age, sex, ethnicity and CMV serostatus were collected together with the repertoire data. Genome-wide SNP genotypes for about 65% of the 666 donors were used in a later genetic analysis, which treated that subset as a discovery cohort. Every discovery cohort repertoire had been produced on one sequencing platform. HLA typing covered class I and class II loci at four-digit resolution. The number of typed donors differed by locus: roughly 629-640 for A, B, C, DRB1 and DQB1; approximately 540 for DQA1; over 600 for DPA1; and around 490 for DPB1. Because of strong linkage in the cohort, a few DR-DQ haplotypes were treated as single units for association and clustering. Across about 380 genotyped donors of the cohort, an average of approximately 240,000 unique TCR beta nucleotide sequences per donor were sequenced, and approximately 17% of those sequences were non-productive.

Its CDR3 holds 15 amino acids, cysteine through phenylalanine. Left in the record is the CDR3 DNA by itself, 45 bases read in frame from the first base. The germline V gene (reference sequence) sets CDR1 to LNHDA and CDR2 to SQIVND. V is shortened by 3 bases, J by 5 bases, and the region joining them spans 16 bases. In regard to this clone: Its binding antigen is unknown. Per-base quality was not reported, and no clone a single base away is much larger than it.

General conclusions and limits of the study: A later analysis reported that several top co-occurrence clusters appeared linked to parvovirus B19, influenza, CMV and Epstein-Barr virus. Roughly uniform sequencing depth across donors was assumed in presence/absence analyses, although this assumption may not hold. Three of the identified cytomegalovirus-associated TCR beta chains were confirmed in vitro to be specific for cytomegalovirus antigens. A later genetic analysis reported fewer N-insertions in productive TCRs among donors in an Asian-associated ancestry cluster than the approximately 670-donor mean. The classifier was reported to diagnose cytomegalovirus status with high specificity and sensitivity in both the original cohort and the validation cohort. The study gave a list of under 200 TCR beta chains associated with cytomegalovirus. A later analysis found that TCR association rates varied across HLA loci, with DRB1 alleles showing the most associated TCRs and HLA-C alleles the fewest. In a later analysis, most CMV-associated TCR beta chains were found to appear HLA-restricted, with HLA associations seemingly driven largely by CMV exposure. While some public TCRs were present in many individuals, most TCR sequences turned up only very rarely across donors. In a later analysis, more than 15,000 TCR beta sequences were associated with specific HLA alleles at a false discovery rate of 0.05. Linkage disequilibrium might explain the correlated functional status among segregating V segments, but an unknown experimental factor could not be ruled out. The earlier analysis of 587 of the donors excluded approximately 17 rarely observed V segments, including chromosome 9 orphons, because counts were too low. Because HLA typing was missing for some donors at each locus, association tests included only the typed subset. The cohort was sequenced for TCR beta chains only, and without alpha or paired-chain data the features that could be detected were limited. In an earlier analysis of a few hundred of the donors, most TCR beta V segments were observed in productive rearrangements about 87% or about 30% of the time, broadly matching IMGT annotations. Compared with equally common non-associated chains, HLA-associated TCR beta chains in a later analysis were more clonally expanded and had lower generation probabilities. For the cohort, immune exposure information was limited to CMV serostatus. A further reported finding was that TCR beta sequences accurately predicted the HLA-A and HLA-B alleles for most subjects in the first cohort. The 87-base-pair reads could not distinguish some IMGT-functional V segments, including TRBV6-2 and TRBV6-3, so those segments were excluded. A group of highly shared sequence variants was considered likely to be a technical artifact of the sequencing pipeline. The authors suggested that the approach could potentially be generalized to other disease states and immunological phenotypes. In a later genetic analysis, a missense DCLRE1C variant was associated with V-gene and J-gene trimming of TCR beta chains, and the association was replicated in an independent cohort. Assigning TCR associations to individual alleles was difficult when HLA alleles, especially DR and DQ, strongly co-occurred.

The cohort was made up of 650 to 700 healthy bone marrow donors. At the time of sampling, every cohort member was nominally healthy, though immune exposures that went unrecorded were likely present. The donor tested CMV seropositive and was one of the 289 seropositive cohort members. A peripheral blood sample was provided by each donor, and peripheral blood mononuclear cells were used for TCR beta sequencing. Genomic DNA was extracted from the blood cell samples with the Qiagen DNeasy Blood Extraction Kit. The receptor library was made with the immunoSEQ multiplex PCR assay. A mixture of 60 forward primers for TCR Vbeta segments and 13 reverse primers for TCR Jbeta segments was used in the multiplex PCR. The CDR3 region of rearranged TCR beta genes was amplified from genomic DNA by a multiplex PCR assay. The Illumina HiSeq System was used to sequence the amplified TCR beta libraries as 87-base-pair reads. Per the original workflow: Across the 500 to 750 repertoires, a later analysis counted 80 million or so unique TCR beta chains, 9.5 million to 13 million of which were shared by at least two donors. To remove PCR and sequencing errors, raw reads were error-corrected and collapsed into unique sequences using a nearest-neighbor algorithm that merged closely related sequences. Alignment of CDR3 sequences to IMGT reference sequences was used to assign V, D and J gene segments. For a sequence to be retained, a match of at least six nucleotides to both a V gene segment and a J gene segment was required. A rearrangement was called productive if the CDR3 had no stop codons and remained in frame with V and J, and every other rearrangement was called non-productive. CDR3 was defined by IMGT convention, running from the second conserved V-encoded cysteine to the conserved J-encoded phenylalanine. In an earlier analysis of 500 to 650 of the donors, sequences lacking an unambiguous match to a single V gene segment were excluded. In an earlier analysis of approximately 590 of the donors, a V segment was called functional when productive rearrangements were above 56.7%, and segregating when the standard deviation between donors exceeded 5%. A statistical classification framework was developed to diagnose cytomegalovirus status using the catalog of TCR beta chain sequences. V and J gene assignment, in a later analysis, came from comparing TCR nucleotide sequences with IMGT/GENE-DB human TR gene sequences. A later analysis assigned CDR3 sequences and most-parsimonious VDJ recombination scenarios with the TCRdist pipeline. In a later analysis, each TCR beta chain was defined by its CDR3 amino acid sequence together with its V-gene family, and reads lacking a unique V-gene family were excluded. A later analysis removed 592 highly shared, low-generation-probability nucleotide sequences to deal with suspected cross-contamination and a sequencing artifact. In a later analysis, a clonal expansion index for each public chain was calculated from normalized within-repertoire ranks of inferred template counts. Generation probabilities in a later analysis came from a VDJ recombination model fitted to out-of-frame rearrangements, and those results were checked against IGoR. In a later analysis, hypergeometric tests were used to score TCR-TCR, TCR-HLA and TCR-CMV co-occurrence, with a repertoire-size bias correction applied to TCR pairs. To estimate false discovery rates, a later analysis permuted the HLA or CMV assignments 20 times. In a later analysis, co-occurring TCRs were grouped using DBSCAN, with TCRdist sequence similarity added in when clustering inside HLA-allele-positive subsets. Repertoires with fewer than 30,000 or more than 120,000 public chains were left out of co-occurrence clustering, as were a handful of repertoires with anomalous nucleotide sharing. TCRdb holds this immuneACCESS table with in-frame rearrangements only. Some clones are missing; in checked studies, unresolved V genes explain under half, and the rest has no known cause. V and J calls plus clone size are reproduced from that table; the DNA served to infer D and trimming. This sample has around 200,000 clones in its table, and over 70% of those were observed once. The ten biggest clones cover 2.7% of the sample.

Sequenced material: PBMCs. The sequence was collected from a woman in her fifties or sixties in good health and CMV-seropositive. This chain is built from TRBV19 and TRBJ1-2; TRBD1 is a possible D gene, resting on 6 matching bases. The DNA reads as follows: TGTGCCAGTAGTATTCCGCCAGGGGTGCGGTATGGCTACACCTTC. The resulting protein is CASSIPPGVRYGYTF.